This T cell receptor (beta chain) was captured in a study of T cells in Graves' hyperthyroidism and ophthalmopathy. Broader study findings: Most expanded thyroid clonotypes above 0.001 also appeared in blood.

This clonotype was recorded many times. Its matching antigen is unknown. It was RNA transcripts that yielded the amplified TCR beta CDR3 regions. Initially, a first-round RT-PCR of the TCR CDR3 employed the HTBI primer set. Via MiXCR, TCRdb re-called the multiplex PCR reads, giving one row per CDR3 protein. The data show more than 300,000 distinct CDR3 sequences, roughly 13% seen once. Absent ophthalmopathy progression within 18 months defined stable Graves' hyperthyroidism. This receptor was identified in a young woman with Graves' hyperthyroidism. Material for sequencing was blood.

CDR3 region: CAWSVQGEKLFF. Here the CDR3 DNA reads TGTGCCTGGAGTGTACAGGGTGAAAAACTGTTTTTT. The rearrangement uses TRBV30 and TRBJ1-4; TRBD1 is a possible D gene (6 bases). V lost 0 bases to trimming and J lost 7 bases, with 6 bases between them. Germline V gene sequence: CDR1 GTSNPN, CDR2 SVGIG (reference sequence). The CDR3 covers 12 residues.